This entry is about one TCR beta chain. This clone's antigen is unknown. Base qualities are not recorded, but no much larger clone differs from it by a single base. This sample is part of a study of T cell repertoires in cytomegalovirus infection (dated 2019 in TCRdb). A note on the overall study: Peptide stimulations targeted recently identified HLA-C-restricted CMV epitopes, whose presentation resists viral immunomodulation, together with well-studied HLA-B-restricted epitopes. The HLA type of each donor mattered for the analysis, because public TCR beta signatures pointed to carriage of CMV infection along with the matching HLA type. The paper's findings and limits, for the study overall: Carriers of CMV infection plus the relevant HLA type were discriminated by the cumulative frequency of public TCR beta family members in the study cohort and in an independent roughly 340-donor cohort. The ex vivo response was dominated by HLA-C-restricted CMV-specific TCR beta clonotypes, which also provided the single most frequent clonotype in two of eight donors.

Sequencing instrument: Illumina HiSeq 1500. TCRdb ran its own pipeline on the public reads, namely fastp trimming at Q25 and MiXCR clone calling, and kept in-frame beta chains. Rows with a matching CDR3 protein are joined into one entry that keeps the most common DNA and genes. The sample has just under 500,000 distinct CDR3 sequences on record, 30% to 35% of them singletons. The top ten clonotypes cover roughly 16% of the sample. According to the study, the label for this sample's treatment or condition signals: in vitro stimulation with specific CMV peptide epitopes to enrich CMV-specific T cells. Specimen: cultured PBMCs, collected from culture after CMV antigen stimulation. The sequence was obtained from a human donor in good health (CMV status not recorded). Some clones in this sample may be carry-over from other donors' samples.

CDR3 protein: CASSLSAAAEQFF. The bases read TGTGCCAGCAGTTTATCGGCTGCGGCCGAGCAGTTCTTC. Rearrangement joined TRBV12-3 or TRBV12-4 to TRBJ2-1, with the D gene not clear enough to name. Deletion took 2 bases off V and 10 bases off J, with a span of 12 bases between the germline ends. Spanning cysteine to phenylalanine, the CDR3 consists of 13 amino acids. The read is trimmed to its CDR3 DNA, 39 bases read in frame from base 1.